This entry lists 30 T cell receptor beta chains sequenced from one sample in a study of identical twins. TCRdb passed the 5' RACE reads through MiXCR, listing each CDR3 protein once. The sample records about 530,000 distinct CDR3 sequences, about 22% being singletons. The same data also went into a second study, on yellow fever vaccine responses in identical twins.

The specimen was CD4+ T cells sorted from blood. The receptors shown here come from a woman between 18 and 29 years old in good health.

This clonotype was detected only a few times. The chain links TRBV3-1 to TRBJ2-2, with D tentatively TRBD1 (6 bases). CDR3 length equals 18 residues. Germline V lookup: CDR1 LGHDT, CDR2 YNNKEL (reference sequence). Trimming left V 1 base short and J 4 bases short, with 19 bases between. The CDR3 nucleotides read TGTGCCAGCAGCCAAGTATTCGCACGGTTAGGGGGCACCGGGGAGCTGTTTTTT. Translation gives CASSQVFARLGGTGELFF.

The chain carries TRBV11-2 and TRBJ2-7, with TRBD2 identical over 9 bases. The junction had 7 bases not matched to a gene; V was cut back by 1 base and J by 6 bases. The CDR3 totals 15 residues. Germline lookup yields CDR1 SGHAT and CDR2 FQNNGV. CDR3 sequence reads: CASSLALAGVLEQYF. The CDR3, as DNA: TGTGCCAGCAGCTTAGCTTTAGCGGGAGTCCTCGAGCAGTACTTC.

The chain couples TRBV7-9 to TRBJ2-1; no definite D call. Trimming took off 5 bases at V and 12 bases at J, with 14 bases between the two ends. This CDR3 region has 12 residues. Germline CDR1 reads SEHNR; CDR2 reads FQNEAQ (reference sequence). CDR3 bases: TGTGCCAGCAGCCATGTGACCAAGGGGCAGTTCTTC. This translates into CASSHVTKGQFF.

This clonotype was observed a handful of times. Here the CDR3 DNA reads TGTGCCACCAGCTTCGACGACTATGGCTACACCTTC. Protein product: CATSFDDYGYTF. The V gene is TRBV15, the J gene TRBJ1-2; D is unresolved. The CDR3 is 12 residues long. CDR1 LNHNV and CDR2 YYDKDF come from the germline V gene (reference sequence). Trimming shortened V by 5 bases and J by 3 bases, and 7 bases separated the two germline ends. Combining the CDR3 with reference TRBV15 and TRBJ1-2 gives the whole variable domain DAMVIQNPRYQVTQFGKPVTLSCSQTLNHNVMYWYQQKSSQAPKLLFHYYDKDFNNEADTPDNFQSRRPNTSFCFLDIRSPGLGDTAMYLCATSFDDYGYTFGSGTRLTVV.

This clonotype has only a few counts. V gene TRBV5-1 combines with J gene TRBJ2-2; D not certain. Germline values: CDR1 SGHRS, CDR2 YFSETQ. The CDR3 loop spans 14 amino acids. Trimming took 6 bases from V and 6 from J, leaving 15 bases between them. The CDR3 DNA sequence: TGCGCCAGCAAGGGTTTCGTTGGAGCCGGGGAGCTGTTTTTT. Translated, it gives CASKGFVGAGELFF.

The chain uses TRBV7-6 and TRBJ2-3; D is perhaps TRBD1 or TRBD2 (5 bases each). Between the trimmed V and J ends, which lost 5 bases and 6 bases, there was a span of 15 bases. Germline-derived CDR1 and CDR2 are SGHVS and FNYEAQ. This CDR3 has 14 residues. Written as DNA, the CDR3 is TGTGCCAGCAGCCCCCCCGGGGCCGGGGATACGCAGTATTTT. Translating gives CASSPPGAGDTQYF.

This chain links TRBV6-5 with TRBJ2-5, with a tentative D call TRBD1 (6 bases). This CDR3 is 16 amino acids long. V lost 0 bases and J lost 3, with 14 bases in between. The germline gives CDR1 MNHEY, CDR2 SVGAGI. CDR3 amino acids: CASSYSTGQKEETQYF. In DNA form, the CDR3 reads TGTGCCAGCAGTTACTCAACAGGGCAAAAAGAAGAGACCCAGTACTTC.

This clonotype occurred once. The CDR3 is CASSYQFDRVAYNEQFF. CDR3 nucleotides: TGTGCCAGCAGTTACCAGTTTGACAGGGTCGCCTACAATGAGCAGTTCTTC. V usage is TRBV6-5 and J usage is TRBJ2-1; 7 nucleotides match TRBD1. The CDR3 consists of 17 residues. Trimming cost V 2 bases and J 2 bases; bases outside gene matches: 9. In germline, CDR1 is MNHEY, CDR2 SVGAGI.

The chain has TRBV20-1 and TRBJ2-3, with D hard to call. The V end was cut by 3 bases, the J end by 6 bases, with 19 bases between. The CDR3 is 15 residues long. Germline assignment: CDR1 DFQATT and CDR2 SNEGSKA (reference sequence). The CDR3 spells CSASSRASSSDTQYF. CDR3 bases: TGCAGTGCTAGCTCTCGGGCATCGTCCTCGGATACGCAGTATTTT.

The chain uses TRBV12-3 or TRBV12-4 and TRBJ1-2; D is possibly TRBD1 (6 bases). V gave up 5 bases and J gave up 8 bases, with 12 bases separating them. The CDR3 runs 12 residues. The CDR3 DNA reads TGTGCCAGCAGTGACCGGGGGCTGGGCTACACCTTC. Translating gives CASSDRGLGYTF.

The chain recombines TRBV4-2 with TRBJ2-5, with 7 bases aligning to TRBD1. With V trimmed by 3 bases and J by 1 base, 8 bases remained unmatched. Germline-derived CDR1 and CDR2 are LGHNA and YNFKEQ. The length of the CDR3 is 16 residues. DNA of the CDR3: TGTGCCAGCAGCCAGATCGGACAGGAAACCCAAGAGACCCAGTACTTC. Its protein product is CASSQIGQETQETQYF.

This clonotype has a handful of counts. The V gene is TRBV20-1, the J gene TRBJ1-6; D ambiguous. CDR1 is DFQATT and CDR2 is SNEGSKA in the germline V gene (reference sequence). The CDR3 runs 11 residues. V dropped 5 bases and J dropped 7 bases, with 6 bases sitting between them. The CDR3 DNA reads TGCAGTGCTTACACGAATTCACCCCTCCACTTT. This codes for CSAYTNSPLHF.

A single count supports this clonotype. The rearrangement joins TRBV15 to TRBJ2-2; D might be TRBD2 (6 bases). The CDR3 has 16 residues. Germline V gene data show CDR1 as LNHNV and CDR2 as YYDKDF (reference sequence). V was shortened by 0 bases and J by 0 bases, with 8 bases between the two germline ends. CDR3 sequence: CATSRDGGTNTGELFF. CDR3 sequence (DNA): TGTGCCACCAGCAGAGATGGCGGGACGAACACCGGGGAGCTGTTTTTT.

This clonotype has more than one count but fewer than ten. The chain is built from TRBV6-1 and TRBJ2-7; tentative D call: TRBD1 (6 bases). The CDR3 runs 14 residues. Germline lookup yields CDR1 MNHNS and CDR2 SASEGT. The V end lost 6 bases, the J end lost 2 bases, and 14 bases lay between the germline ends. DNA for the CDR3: TGTGCCAGCAGAACGCGAGCAGGGGCCTACGAGCAGTACGTC. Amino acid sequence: CASRTRAGAYEQYV.

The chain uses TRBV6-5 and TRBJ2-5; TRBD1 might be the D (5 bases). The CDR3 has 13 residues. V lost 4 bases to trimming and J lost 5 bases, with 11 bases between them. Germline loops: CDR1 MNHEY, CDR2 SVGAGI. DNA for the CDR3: TGTGCCAGCAGTTTTCAGGGTGCGGAGACCCAGTACTTC. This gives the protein CASSFQGAETQYF.

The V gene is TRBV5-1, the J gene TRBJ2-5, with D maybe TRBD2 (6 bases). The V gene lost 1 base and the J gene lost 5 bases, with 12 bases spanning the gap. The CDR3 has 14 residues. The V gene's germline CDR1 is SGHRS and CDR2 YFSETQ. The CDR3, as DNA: TGCGCCAGCAGCTTGATGGAGGGTTCGGAGACCCAGTACTTC. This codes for CASSLMEGSETQYF.

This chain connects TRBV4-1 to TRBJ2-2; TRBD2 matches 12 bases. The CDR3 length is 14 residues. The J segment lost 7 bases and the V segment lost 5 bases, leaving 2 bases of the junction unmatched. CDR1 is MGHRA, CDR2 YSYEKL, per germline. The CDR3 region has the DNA TGCGCCAGCAGCGCGGGACTAGCGGGCGGGGAGCTGTTTTTT. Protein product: CASSAGLAGGELFF.

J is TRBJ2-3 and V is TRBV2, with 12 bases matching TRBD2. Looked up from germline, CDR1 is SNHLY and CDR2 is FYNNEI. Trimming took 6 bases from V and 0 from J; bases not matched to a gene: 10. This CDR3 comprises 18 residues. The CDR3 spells CASRNRLAGATSTDTQYF. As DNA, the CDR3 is TGTGCCAGCAGAAACCGACTAGCGGGGGCTACTAGCACAGATACGCAGTATTTT. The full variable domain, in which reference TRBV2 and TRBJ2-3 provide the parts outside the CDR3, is EPEVTQTPSHQVTQMGQEVILRCVPISNHLYFYWYRQILGQKVEFLVSFYNNEISEKSEIFDDQFSVERPDGSNFTLKIRSTKLEDSAMYFCASRNRLAGATSTDTQYFGPGTRLTVL.

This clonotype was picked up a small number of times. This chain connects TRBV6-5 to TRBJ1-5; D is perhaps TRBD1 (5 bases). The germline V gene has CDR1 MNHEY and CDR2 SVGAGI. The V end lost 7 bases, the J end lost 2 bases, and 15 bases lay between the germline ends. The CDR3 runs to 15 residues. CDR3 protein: CASIFGAMGNQPQHF. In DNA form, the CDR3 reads TGTGCCAGCATTTTCGGGGCCATGGGCAATCAGCCCCAGCATTTT.

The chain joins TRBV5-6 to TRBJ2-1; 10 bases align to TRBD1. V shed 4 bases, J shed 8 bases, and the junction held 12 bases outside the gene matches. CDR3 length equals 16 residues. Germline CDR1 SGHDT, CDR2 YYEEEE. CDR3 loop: CASSKGGTGAVDEQFF. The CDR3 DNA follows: TGTGCCAGCAGCAAAGGCGGGACAGGGGCGGTGGATGAGCAGTTCTTC.

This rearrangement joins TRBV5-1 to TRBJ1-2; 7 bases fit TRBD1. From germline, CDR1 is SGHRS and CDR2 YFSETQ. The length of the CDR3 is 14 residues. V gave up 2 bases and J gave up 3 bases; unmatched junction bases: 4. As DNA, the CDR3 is TGCGCCAGCAGCTTCTCAGGGGGGGACTATGGCTACACCTTC. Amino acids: CASSFSGGDYGYTF. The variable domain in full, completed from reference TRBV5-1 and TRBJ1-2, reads KAGVTQTPRYLIKTRGQQVTLSCSPISGHRSVSWYQQTPGQGLQFLFEYFSETQRNKGNFPGRFSGRQFSNSRSEMNVSTLELGDSALYLCASSFSGGDYGYTFGSGTRLTVV.

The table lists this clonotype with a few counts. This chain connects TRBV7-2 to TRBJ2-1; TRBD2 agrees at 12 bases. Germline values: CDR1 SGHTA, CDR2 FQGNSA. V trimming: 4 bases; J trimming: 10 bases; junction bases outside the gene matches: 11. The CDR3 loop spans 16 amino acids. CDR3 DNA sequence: TGTGCCAGCAGCTCTCCGACTAGCGGGAGACGGTGGGAGCAGTTCTTC. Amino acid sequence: CASSSPTSGRRWEQFF.

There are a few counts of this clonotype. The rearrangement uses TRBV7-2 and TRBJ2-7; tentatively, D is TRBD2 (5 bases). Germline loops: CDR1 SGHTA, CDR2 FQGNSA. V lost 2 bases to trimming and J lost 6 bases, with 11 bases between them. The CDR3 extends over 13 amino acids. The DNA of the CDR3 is TGTGCCAGCAGCTTACGAGGGAGCCGCGAGCAGTACTTC. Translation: CASSLRGSREQYF.

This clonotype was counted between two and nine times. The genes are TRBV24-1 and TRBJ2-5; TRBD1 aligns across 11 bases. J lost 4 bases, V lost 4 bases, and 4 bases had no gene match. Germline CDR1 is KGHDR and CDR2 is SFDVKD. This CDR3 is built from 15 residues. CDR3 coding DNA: TGTGCCACCAGTGAGGGACAGGGGGTCCGAGAGACCCAGTACTTC. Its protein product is CATSEGQGVRETQYF.

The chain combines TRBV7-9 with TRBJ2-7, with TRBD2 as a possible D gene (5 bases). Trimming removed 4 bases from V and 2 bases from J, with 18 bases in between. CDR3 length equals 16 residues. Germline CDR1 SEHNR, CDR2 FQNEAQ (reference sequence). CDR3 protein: CASSSPGLVAAYEQYF. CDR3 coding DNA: TGTGCCAGCAGCTCCCCGGGGTTAGTCGCAGCCTACGAGCAGTACTTC.

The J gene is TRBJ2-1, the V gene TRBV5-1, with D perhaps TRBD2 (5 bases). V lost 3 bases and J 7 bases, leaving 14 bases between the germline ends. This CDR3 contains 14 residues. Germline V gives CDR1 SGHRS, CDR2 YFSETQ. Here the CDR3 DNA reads TGCGCCAGCAGCTGGCCCGGGGTGACGAATGAGCAGTTCTTC. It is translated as CASSWPGVTNEQFF.

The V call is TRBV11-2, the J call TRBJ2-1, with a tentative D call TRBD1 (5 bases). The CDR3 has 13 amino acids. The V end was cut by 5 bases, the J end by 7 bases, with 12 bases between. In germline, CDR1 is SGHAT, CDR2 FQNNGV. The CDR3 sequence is CASSRGRVNEQFF. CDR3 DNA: TGTGCCAGCAGCCGCGGCAGGGTAAATGAGCAGTTCTTC.

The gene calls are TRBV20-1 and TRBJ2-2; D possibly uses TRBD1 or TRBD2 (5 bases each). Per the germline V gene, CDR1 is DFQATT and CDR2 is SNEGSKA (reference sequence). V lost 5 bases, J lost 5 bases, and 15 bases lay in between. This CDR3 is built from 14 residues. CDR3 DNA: TGCAGTGCTCCCTCAGAGGGGCGTACCGGGGAGCTGTTTTTT. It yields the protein CSAPSEGRTGELFF.

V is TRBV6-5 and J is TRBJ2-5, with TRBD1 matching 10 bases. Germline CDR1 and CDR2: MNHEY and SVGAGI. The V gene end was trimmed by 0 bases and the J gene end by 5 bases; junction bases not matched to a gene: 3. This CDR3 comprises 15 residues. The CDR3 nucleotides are TGTGCCAGCAGTTACTCGGTGGGACAGGGGGAGACCCAGTACTTC. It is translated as CASSYSVGQGETQYF.

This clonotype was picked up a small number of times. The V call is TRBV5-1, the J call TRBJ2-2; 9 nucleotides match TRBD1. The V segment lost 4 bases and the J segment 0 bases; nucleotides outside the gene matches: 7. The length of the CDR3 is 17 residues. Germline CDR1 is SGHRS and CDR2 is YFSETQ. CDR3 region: CASSPGWTGANTGELFF. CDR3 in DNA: TGCGCCAGCAGCCCCGGCTGGACAGGGGCGAACACCGGGGAGCTGTTTTTT.